This T cell receptor beta chain stems from a study of cytomegalovirus exposure and HLA in healthy donors (dated by TCRdb to 2016 to 2017). Describing the broader study: According to an earlier analysis of a few hundred of the donors, about 179 million T cells yielded 117 million unique TCR beta sequences and approximately 300 Gb of sequence data. Several DR-DQ haplotypes were handled as single units for association and clustering because linkage in the cohort was strong. A later analysis re-examined previously published TCR beta repertoires from roughly 720 donors and added high-resolution HLA genotyping to investigate patterns of TCR occurrence. Approximately 330 gigabases of sequencing data and around 85 million unique TCR sequences made up an early release that covered over 550 HLA-typed donors. Among 398 genotyped donors of the cohort, an average of approximately 250,000 unique TCR beta nucleotide sequences were sequenced per donor, about a sixth of them non-productive. An earlier analysis of a few hundred of the donors applied high-throughput TCR beta sequencing to assess whether each TCR beta V gene segment acted as functional or pseudogenic. All discovery cohort repertoires had been generated using a single sequencing platform. The genetic ancestry cluster associated with self-reported Caucasian donors included about 81% of the roughly 400 genotyped donors. The aim of the study was to test whether cataloging public T cell receptors could identify signatures of past pathogen exposure. Typing coverage varied by locus: about 620-630 donors for A, B, C, DRB1 and DQB1; roughly 510 for DQA1; about 570 for DPA1; 400 to 480 for DPB1. In addition to the first cohort of 500 to 850 subjects, a separate validation cohort of around 110 different subjects was used. The T cell repertoires of 670 or so subjects were profiled by immunosequencing and related to cytomegalovirus serostatus. To predict cytomegalovirus infection status, the study combined high-throughput TCR immunosequencing, statistical association of individual TCRs with disease status, and machine learning. The later analysis used no new phenotypic data to find candidate immune exposures, relying instead on TCR beta sequences and their occurrence across donors. Donor age, sex, ethnicity and CMV serostatus were compiled together with the repertoire data. Genome-wide SNP genotypes for about three fifths of the roughly 670 donors were used in a later genetic analysis, which treated that subset as a discovery cohort. Class I and class II HLA loci were covered by the typing at four-digit resolution. Overall study results and their limits: In a later analysis, HLA-associated TCR beta chains were found to be more clonally expanded and to have lower generation probabilities than equally common non-associated chains. Compared with the approximately 600-donor mean, donors in an Asian-associated ancestry cluster had fewer N-insertions in productive TCRs, according to a later genetic analysis. V-gene and J-gene trimming of TCR beta chains was associated with a missense DCLRE1C variant in a later genetic analysis, and the association was replicated in an independent cohort. In vitro tests confirmed that a few of the cytomegalovirus-associated TCR beta chains recognize cytomegalovirus antigens. When HLA alleles, especially DR and DQ, strongly co-occurred, attributing TCR associations to individual alleles was difficult. Roughly uniform sequencing depth across donors was assumed in presence/absence analyses, although this assumption may not hold. A group of highly shared sequence variants was considered likely to be a technical artifact of the sequencing pipeline. In a later analysis, TCR association rates were found to vary across HLA loci, with the most associated TCRs seen for DRB1 alleles and the fewest for HLA-C alleles. Correlated functional status among segregating V segments might be attributable to linkage disequilibrium, but an unknown experimental factor could not be ruled out. Immune exposure information for the cohort was limited to CMV serostatus. The classifier was reported to diagnose cytomegalovirus status with high specificity and sensitivity in both the original and validation cohorts. Specific HLA alleles were associated with 15,000 to 20,000 TCR beta sequences at a false discovery rate of 0.05 in a later analysis. Over 15 rarely observed V segments, including chromosome 9 orphons, were excluded from the earlier analysis of several hundred of the donors because counts were too low. An earlier analysis of around 600 of the donors showed that most TCR beta V segments appeared in productive rearrangements either about 87% or about 30% of the time, which broadly matched IMGT annotations. Only TCR beta chains were sequenced in this cohort, and the absence of alpha or paired-chain data limited detectable features. A later analysis found that most CMV-associated TCR beta chains appeared HLA-restricted, with HLA associations seemingly driven largely by CMV exposure. Most TCR sequences were observed very rarely across donors, whereas some public TCRs were present in many individuals. The authors suggested that the approach could potentially be extended to other disease states and immunological phenotypes. The 87-base-pair reads could not distinguish some IMGT-functional V segments, including TRBV6-2 and TRBV6-3, so those segments were excluded. Because some donors lacked HLA typing at each locus, the association tests relied only on the typed subset. A further reported finding was that TCR beta sequences accurately predicted the HLA-A and HLA-B alleles for most subjects in the first cohort. In the study, around 150 TCR beta chains were listed as associated with cytomegalovirus. Several of the top co-occurrence clusters appeared to be linked to parvovirus B19, influenza, CMV and Epstein-Barr virus, according to a later analysis.

As to this clone: Its antigen is unknown. Since no conserved phenylalanine or tryptophan closes the CDR3, a read error is the likely cause.

CDR1 and CDR2 were assigned from the germline V gene as SGHDT and YYEEEE. Inclusive of both ends, the CDR3 amounts to 14 amino acids. Here the CDR3 DNA is all that survives: 42 bases in frame from base 1. Trimming removed 4 bases from V and 4 bases from J; the gene matches leave 7 bases unexplained. The cohort consisted of 600 or so healthy bone marrow donors. Cohort members were all nominally healthy when sampled, although unrecorded immune exposures were likely present. The donor was CMV seropositive and belonged to the group of around 300 seropositive cohort members. Every donor gave a peripheral blood sample, and the peripheral blood mononuclear cells from that sample were used for TCR beta sequencing. The Qiagen DNeasy Blood Extraction Kit was used to extract genomic DNA from the blood cell samples. The library was obtained by the immunoSEQ multiplex PCR assay. A mixture of 60 forward primers for TCR Vbeta segments and 13 reverse primers for TCR Jbeta segments was used in the multiplex PCR. The CDR3 region of rearranged TCR beta genes was amplified from genomic DNA by a multiplex PCR assay. Amplified TCR beta libraries were sequenced as 87-base-pair reads on the Illumina HiSeq System. The paper's processing steps were these. In a later analysis, tens of millions of unique TCR beta chains were counted across the approximately 620 repertoires, and roughly 11 million of these chains were shared by at least two donors. A nearest-neighbor algorithm error-corrected the raw reads and collapsed the reads into unique sequences, merging closely related sequences to remove PCR and sequencing errors. CDR3 sequences were aligned to IMGT reference sequences to assign V, D and J gene segments. For a sequence to be retained, a match of at least six nucleotides was required to both a V gene segment and a J gene segment. A rearrangement was called productive if the CDR3 had no stop codons and remained in frame with V and J, and every other rearrangement was called non-productive. Following IMGT convention, CDR3 was defined as the stretch from the second conserved V-encoded cysteine up to the conserved J-encoded phenylalanine. In an earlier analysis of approximately 500 of the donors, sequences lacking an unambiguous match to a single V gene segment were excluded. In an earlier analysis of some 590 of the donors, a V segment was called functional when productive rearrangements were above 56.7%, and segregating when the standard deviation between donors exceeded 5%. A statistical classification framework was built to diagnose cytomegalovirus status from the catalog of TCR beta chain sequences. V and J gene assignment, in a later analysis, came from comparing TCR nucleotide sequences with IMGT/GENE-DB human TR gene sequences. A later analysis assigned CDR3 sequences and most-parsimonious VDJ recombination scenarios with the TCRdist pipeline. A later analysis defined each TCR beta chain by its CDR3 amino acid sequence plus V-gene family, and excluded reads lacking a unique V-gene family. As a way to deal with suspected cross-contamination and a sequencing artifact, a later analysis dropped hundreds of nucleotide sequences that were highly shared and had low generation probability. In a later analysis, a clonal expansion index was calculated for each public chain from normalized within-repertoire ranks of inferred template counts. In a later analysis, generation probabilities were computed using a VDJ recombination model fitted to out-of-frame rearrangements, and the results were checked against IGoR. A later analysis scored TCR-TCR, TCR-HLA and TCR-CMV co-occurrence with hypergeometric tests, applying a repertoire-size bias correction to TCR pairs. False discovery rates were estimated in a later analysis by permuting HLA or CMV assignments 20 times. In a later analysis, co-occurring TCRs were grouped with DBSCAN, and TCRdist sequence similarity was added when clustering was performed within HLA-allele-positive subsets. Co-occurrence clustering excluded repertoires with fewer than 30,000 or more than 120,000 public chains, plus five with anomalous nucleotide sharing. As stored in TCRdb, this immuneACCESS dataset retains in-frame rearrangements with V and J assigned. A fraction of the clones does not appear; measured against another copy, unresolved V genes explain less than half of the discrepancy, and the remainder lacks a known reason. The V and J calls and clone size come from that table; D and trimming were worked out from the DNA. This sample holds 170,000 or so clones; 75% to 85% were observed only once. The ten largest make up more than 3% of the sample.

The clonotype was recovered from an older woman in good health and CMV-seropositive. Input material: PBMCs. Recombination joined TRBV5-6 with TRBJ1-2, and TRBD1 matches 7 of the central bases. The DNA is as follows: TGTGCCAGCAGCCCCATGGACAGGTTCTATGGCTACACCTCC. Its amino acids are CASSPMDRFYGYTS.